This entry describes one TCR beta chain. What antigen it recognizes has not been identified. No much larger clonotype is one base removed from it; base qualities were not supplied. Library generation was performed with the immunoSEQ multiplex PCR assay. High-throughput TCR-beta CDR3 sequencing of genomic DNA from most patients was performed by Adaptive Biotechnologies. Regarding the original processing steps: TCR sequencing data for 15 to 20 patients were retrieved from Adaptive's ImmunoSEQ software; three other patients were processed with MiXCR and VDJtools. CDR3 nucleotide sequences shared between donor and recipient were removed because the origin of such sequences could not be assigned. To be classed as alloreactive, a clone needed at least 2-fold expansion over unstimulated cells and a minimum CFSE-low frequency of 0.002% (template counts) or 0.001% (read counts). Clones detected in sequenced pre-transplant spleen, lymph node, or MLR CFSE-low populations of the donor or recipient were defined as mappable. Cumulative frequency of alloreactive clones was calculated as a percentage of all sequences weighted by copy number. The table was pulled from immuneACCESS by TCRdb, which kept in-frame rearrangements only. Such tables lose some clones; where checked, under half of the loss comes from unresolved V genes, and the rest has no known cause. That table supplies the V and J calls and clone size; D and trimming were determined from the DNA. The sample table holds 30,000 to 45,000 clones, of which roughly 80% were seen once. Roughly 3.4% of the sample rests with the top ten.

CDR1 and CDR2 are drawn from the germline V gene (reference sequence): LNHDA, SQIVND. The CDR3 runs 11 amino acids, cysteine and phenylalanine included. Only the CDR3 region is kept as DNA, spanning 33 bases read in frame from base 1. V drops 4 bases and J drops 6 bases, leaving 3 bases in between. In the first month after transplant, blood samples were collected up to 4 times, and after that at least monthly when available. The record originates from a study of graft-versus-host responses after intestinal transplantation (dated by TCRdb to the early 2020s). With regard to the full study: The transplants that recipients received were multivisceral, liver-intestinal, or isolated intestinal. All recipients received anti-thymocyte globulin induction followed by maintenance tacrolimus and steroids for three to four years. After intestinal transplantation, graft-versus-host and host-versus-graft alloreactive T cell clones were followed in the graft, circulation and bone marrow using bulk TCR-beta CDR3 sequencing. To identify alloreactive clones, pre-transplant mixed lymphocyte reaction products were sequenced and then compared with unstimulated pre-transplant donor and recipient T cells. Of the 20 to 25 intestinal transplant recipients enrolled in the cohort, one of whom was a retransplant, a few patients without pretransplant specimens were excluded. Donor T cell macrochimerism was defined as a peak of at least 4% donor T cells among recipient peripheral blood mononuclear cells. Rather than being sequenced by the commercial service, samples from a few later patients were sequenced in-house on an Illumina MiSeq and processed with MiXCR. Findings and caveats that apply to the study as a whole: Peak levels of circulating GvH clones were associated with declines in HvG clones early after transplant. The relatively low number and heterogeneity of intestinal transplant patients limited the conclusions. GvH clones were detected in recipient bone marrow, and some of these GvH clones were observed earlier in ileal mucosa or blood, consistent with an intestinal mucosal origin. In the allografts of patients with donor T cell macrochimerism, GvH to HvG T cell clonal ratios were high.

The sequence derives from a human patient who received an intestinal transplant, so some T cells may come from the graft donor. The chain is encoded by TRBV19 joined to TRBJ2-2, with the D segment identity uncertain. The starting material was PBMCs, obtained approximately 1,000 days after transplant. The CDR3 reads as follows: CASSRAGELFF. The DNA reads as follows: TGTGCCAGTAGTAGAGCCGGGGAGCTGTTTTTT. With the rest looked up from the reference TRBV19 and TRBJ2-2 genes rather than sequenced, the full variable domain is DGGITQSPKYLFRKEGQNVTLSCEQNLNHDAMYWYRQDPGQGLRLIYYSQIVNDFQKGDIAEGYSVSREKKESFPLTVTSAQKNPTAFYLCASSRAGELFFGEGSRLTVL.